The present entry profiles one T cell receptor (beta chain) with its context. Its target is not known. This entry comes from a study of yellow fever vaccine responses in identical twins. The study, taken as a whole, reports: Twins showed a vaccine T cell response that reportedly seemed partly convergent, partly personalized.

V lost 4 bases, J lost 1 base, and 4 bases lay in between. The CDR3 totals 11 residues. Germline CDR1 and CDR2: SQVTM and ANQGSEA. MiXCR, applied by TCRdb to the RT-PCR reads, yields one record per CDR3 protein. The repertoire consists of roughly 18,000 distinct CDR3 sequences, with under 80% occurring once and the leading ten covering about 8%. Sequences were derived from T cells from blood (PBMCs), unsorted or a sorted subset (not recorded which), sampled before or after yellow fever vaccination (not recorded which). The sequence came from a woman younger than 35 who received the yellow fever vaccine. This sequence joins TRBV29-1 and TRBJ1-1, with unresolved D. This chain's CDR3 is CSVVGNTEAFF. The CDR3 DNA reads TGCAGCGTTGTGGGGAACACTGAAGCTTTCTTT.